What follows is one TCR beta chain and its context. Its specific antigen is unknown. Base qualities were left out, and no much larger clone turns up one base away. TCRbeta CDR3 regions were amplified from genomic DNA by means of the immunoSEQ Assay, a bias-controlled multiplex PCR. Per the original workflow: The number of nucleated cells in each sample was estimated from the amplification of reference gene primers within the assay. To quantify the absolute abundance of each unique TCRbeta CDR3 rearrangement, sequence reads were collapsed and filtered. Productive Simpson clonality was computed per sample as the square root of Simpson's diversity index over productive rearrangements. Held by TCRdb, this immuneACCESS table contains in-frame sequences only and omits some clones. Under half of the omission traces to an unresolved V gene where checked; the cause of the rest is unknown. V and J calls and clone size follow that table, whereas D and trimming were derived from the DNA. The sample contains under 200,000 clones, about 80% of them found a single time. Jointly, the top ten make up about 3.7% of the sample.

Participants in the prospective study were aged roughly 18 to 95 years, lived in some 24 United States geographic areas, and enrolled through a virtual design. To assign participants to cohorts, the prospective study relied on clinical history that participants themselves reported in a screening survey and a study questionnaire. For ImmuneRACE Cohort 3, a participant was defined as recovered based on two consecutive negative NP/OP PCR tests, clearance by a healthcare professional, or resolution of symptoms. Mobile phlebotomists in the prospective study collected whole blood, serum and a nasopharyngeal or oropharyngeal swab from every participant. Prospective study participants could optionally give additional blood draws and questionnaires over an approximately two-month period. Before DNA extraction, prospective study blood samples were shipped either frozen or at room temperature. V is shortened by 2 bases, J by 2 bases, and the region joining them spans 6 bases. The CDR3 holds 13 amino acids from the cysteine to the phenylalanine. The sequence is cut down to CDR3 DNA, 39 bases in frame from base 1. CDR1 and CDR2 (LNHDA, SQIVND) derive from the germline V gene (reference sequence).

This sample is part of a study of blood T cell repertoires in COVID-19 (dated by TCRdb to about 2020). At the level of the whole study: Samples from collaborators originated in the United States, Italy and Spain and spanned both the acute and convalescent phases of COVID-19. The sample metadata nearly always contained a de-identified subject ID, COVID-19 status, age in years and sex. Where available, HLA class I and class II types were taken from metadata supplied by the sample provider and were not determined by assay-based typing. The samples were drawn from the first 160 participants of the ongoing ImmuneRACE study and from some 1,300 subjects provided by 6 global collaborators. Deeply sampled blood TCRbeta repertoires from subjects exposed to, actively infected with, or recovered from COVID-19 were included in the dataset. The prospective study material was composed of cDNA or gDNA derived from T cells, B-cell-depleted T cells, or PBMCs. The repertoires were released in a freely available public database meant as a resource for research on the immune response to SARS-CoV-2.

Paper-wide results and their limitations: How much clinical and demographic metadata was included differed by source and by participant, and the metadata was provided uncurated.

The sequencing input was PBMCs or T cells enriched from blood (not recorded which). The rearranged segments are TRBV19 and TRBJ2-5, with no confident D gene call. This TCR came from a woman aged 55-69 years who had recovered from COVID-19. CDR3 sequence: CASSISLQETQYF. The DNA is as follows: TGTGCCAGTAGTATAAGTCTACAAGAGACCCAGTACTTC.